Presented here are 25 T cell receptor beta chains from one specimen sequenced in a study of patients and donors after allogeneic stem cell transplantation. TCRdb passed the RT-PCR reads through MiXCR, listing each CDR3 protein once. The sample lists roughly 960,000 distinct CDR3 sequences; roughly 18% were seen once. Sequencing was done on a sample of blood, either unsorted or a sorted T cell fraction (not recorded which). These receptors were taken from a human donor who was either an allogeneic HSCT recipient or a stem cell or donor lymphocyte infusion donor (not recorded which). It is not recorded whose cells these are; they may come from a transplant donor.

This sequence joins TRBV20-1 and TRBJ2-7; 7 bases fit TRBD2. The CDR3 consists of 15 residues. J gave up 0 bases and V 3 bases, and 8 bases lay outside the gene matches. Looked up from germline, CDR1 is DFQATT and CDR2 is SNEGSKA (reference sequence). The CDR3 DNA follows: TGCAGTGCTAGTGGAAGCGGGACGGACTCCTACGAGCAGTACTTC. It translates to CSASGSGTDSYEQYF.

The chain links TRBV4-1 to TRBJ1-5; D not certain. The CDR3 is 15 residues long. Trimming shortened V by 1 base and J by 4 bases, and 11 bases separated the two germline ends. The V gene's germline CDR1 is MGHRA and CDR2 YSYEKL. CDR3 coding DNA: TGCGCCAGCAGCCAAGGGGGAACCCGGAATCAGCCCCAGCATTTT. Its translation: CASSQGGTRNQPQHF.

The CDR3 nucleotides read TGCGCCAGCAGCTTGACTTCAAGAGCAGATACGCAGTATTTT. It encodes CASSLTSRADTQYF. The rearrangement joins TRBV5-1 to TRBJ2-3; D ambiguous. Germline V gives CDR1 SGHRS, CDR2 YFSETQ. V lost 1 base and J lost 4, with 10 bases in between. The CDR3 is 14 residues long.

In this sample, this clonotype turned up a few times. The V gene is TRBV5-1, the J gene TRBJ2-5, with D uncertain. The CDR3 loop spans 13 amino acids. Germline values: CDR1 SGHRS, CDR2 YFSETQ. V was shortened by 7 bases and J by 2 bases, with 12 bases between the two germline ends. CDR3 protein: CASQEGVQETQYF. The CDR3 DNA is TGCGCCAGCCAGGAAGGAGTACAAGAGACCCAGTACTTC.

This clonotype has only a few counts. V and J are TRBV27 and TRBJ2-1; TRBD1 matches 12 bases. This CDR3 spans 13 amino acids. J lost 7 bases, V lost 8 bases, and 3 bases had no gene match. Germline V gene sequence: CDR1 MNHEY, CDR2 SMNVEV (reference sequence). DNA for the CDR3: TGTGCCAGCCGGGACAGGGGGCGAAATGAGCAGTTCTTC. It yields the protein CASRDRGRNEQFF.

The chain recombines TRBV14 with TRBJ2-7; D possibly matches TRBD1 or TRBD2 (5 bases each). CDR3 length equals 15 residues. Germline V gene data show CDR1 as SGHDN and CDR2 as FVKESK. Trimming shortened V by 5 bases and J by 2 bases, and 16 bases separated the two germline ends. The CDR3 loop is CASSSFPGPTYEQYF. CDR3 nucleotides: TGTGCCAGCAGCTCTTTTCCGGGACCCACCTACGAGCAGTACTTC.

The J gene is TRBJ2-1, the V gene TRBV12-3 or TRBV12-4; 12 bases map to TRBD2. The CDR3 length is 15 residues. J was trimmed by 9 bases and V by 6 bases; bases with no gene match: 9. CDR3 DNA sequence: TGTGCCAGCAGCCTAGGACTAGCGGGGTCCACTGAGCAGTTCTTC. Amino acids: CASSLGLAGSTEQFF.

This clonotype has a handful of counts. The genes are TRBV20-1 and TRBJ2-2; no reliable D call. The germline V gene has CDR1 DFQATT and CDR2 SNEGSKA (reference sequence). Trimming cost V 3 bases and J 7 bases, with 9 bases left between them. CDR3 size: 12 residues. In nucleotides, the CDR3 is TGCAGTGCTAGGGATCTCCTCGGGGAGCTGTTTTTT. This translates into CSARDLLGELFF.

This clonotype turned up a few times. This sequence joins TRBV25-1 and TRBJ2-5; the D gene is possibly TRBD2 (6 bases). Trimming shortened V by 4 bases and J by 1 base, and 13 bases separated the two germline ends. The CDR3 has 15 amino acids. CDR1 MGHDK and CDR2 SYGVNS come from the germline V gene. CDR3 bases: TGTGCCAGCAGTGCAAGTCCGGGACTCCAAGAGACCCAGTACTTC. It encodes CASSASPGLQETQYF.

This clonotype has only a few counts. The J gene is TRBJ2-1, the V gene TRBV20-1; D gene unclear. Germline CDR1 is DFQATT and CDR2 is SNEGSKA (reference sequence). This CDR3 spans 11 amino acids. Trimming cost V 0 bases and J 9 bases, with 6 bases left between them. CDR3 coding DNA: TGCAGTGCTAGAGATCAGCTTGAGCAGTTCTTC. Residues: CSARDQLEQFF.

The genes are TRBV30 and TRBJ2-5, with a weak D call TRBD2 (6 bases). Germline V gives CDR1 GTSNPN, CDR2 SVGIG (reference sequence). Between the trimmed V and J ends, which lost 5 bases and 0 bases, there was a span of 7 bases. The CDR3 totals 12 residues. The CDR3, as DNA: TGTGCCTGGGGGGGGTACCAAGAGACCCAGTACTTC. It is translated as CAWGGYQETQYF.

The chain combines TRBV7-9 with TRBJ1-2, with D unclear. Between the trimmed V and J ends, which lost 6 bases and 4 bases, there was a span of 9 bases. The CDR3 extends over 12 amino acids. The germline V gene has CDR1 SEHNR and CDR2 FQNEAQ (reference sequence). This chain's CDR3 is CASRDTVYGYTF. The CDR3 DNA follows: TGTGCCAGCAGAGACACAGTCTATGGCTACACCTTC.

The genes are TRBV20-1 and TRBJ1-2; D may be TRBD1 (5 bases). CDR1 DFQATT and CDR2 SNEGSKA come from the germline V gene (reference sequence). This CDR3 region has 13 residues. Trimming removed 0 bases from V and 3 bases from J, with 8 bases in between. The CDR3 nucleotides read TGCAGTGCTAGAGATAGCAGGGACTATGGCTACACCTTC. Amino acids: CSARDSRDYGYTF.

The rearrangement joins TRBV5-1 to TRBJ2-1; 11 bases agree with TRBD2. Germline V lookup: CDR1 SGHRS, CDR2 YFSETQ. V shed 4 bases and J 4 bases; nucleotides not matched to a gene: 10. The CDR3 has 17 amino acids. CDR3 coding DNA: TGCGCCAGCAGCCGGGGGGTAGCGGGAGGGCCGTACAATGAGCAGTTCTTC. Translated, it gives CASSRGVAGGPYNEQFF. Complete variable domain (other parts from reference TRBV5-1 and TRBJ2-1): KAGVTQTPRYLIKTRGQQVTLSCSPISGHRSVSWYQQTPGQGLQFLFEYFSETQRNKGNFPGRFSGRQFSNSRSEMNVSTLELGDSALYLCASSRGVAGGPYNEQFFGPGTRLTVL.

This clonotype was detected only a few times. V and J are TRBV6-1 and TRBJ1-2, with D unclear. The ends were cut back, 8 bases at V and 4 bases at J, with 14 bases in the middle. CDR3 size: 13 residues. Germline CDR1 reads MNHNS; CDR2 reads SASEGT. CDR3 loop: CASAARPLYGYTF. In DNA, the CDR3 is TGTGCCAGCGCCGCAAGACCTCTCTATGGCTACACCTTC.

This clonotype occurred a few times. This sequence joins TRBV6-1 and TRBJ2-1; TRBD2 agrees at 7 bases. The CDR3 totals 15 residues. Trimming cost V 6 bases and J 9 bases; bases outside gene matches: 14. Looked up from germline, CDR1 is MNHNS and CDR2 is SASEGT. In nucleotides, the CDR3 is TGTGCCAGCAGCCAAACCCAACTAGGCGGGGGTGAGCAGTTCTTC. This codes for CASSQTQLGGGEQFF.

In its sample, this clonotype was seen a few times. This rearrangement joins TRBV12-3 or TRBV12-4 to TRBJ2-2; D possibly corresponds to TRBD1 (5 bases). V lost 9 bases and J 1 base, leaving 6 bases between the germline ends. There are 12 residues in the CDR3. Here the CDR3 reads CASQGNTGELFF. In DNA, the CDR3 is TGTGCCAGTCAGGGGAACACCGGGGAGCTGTTTTTT.

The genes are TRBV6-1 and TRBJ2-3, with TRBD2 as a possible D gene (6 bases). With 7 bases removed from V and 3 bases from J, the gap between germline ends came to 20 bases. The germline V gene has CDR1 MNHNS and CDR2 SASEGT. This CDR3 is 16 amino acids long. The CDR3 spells CASIQWRGLNTDTQYF. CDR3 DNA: TGTGCCAGCATTCAATGGAGGGGTCTTAATACAGATACGCAGTATTTT.

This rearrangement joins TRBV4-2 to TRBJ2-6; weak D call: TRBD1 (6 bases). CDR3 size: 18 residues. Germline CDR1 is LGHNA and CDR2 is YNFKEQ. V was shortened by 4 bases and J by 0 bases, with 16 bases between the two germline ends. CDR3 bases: TGTGCCAGCAGCCCGCTCAGGGGCGGTAACTCTGGGGCCAACGTCCTGACTTTC. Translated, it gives CASSPLRGGNSGANVLTF.

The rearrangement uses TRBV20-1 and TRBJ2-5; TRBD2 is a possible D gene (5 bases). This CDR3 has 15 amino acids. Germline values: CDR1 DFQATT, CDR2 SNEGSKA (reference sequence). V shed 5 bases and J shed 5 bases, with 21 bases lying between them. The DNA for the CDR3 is TGCAGTGCTCCCCCCCTACGGAGGATAGGGGAGACCCAGTACTTC. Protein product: CSAPPLRRIGETQYF.

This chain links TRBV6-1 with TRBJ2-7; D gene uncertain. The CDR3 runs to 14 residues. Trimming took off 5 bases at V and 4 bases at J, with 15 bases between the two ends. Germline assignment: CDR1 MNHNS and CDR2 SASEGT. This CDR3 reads CASSPERTAYEQYF. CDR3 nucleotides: TGTGCCAGCAGTCCCGAGAGAACCGCTTACGAGCAGTACTTC.

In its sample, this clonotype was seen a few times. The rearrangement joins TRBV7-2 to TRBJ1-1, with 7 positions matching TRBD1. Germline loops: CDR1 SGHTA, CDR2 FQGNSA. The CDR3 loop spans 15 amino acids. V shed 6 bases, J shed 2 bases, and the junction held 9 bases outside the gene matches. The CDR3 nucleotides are TGTGCCAGCAGGACCGCAGGGGGAGCTAACACTGAAGCTTTCTTT. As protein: CASRTAGGANTEAFF.

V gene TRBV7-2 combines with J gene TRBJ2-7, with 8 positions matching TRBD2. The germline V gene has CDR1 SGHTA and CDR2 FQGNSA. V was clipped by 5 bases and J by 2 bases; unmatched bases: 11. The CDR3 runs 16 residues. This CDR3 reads CASSTGGLVGAYEQYF. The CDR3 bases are TGTGCCAGCAGCACCGGGGGACTAGTAGGAGCCTACGAGCAGTACTTC.

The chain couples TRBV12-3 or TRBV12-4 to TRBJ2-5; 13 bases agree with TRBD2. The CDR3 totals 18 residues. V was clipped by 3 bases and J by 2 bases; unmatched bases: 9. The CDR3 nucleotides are TGTGCCAGCAGTTTTCAGGGATCGGGACTAGCGGGGCAAGAGACCCAGTACTTC. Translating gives CASSFQGSGLAGQETQYF.

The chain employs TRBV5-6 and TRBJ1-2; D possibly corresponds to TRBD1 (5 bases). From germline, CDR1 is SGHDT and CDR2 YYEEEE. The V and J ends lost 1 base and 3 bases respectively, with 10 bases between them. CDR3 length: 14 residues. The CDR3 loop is CASSLQGSYYGYTF. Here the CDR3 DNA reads TGTGCCAGCAGCTTGCAGGGCAGCTACTATGGCTACACCTTC.